The 32 T cell receptor beta chains in this list originate from one sample, sequenced in a study of T cell responses to AZD1222 COVID-19 vaccine. Libraries were prepared by immunoSEQ multiplex PCR; TCRdb keeps only in-frame clonotypes and omits some of them. The sample carries 70,000 or so clones, around 82% recorded once. The material sequenced was peripheral blood, taken 28 days after the second AZD1222 dose. The source of these receptors is an adult who received the AZD1222 COVID-19 vaccine.

A single count supports this clone. The rearrangement joins TRBV5-8 to TRBJ2-2, with 10 bases fitting TRBD2. The CDR3 loop spans 15 amino acids. Germline CDR1 SGHTS, CDR2 YDEGEE. After removal of 4 bases from V and 7 bases from J, the junction contained 7 bases not matched to a gene. The CDR3 DNA sequence: TGTGCCAGCAGCAGATCTAGCGGGGGAGTCGGGGAGCTGTTTTTT. This codes for CASSRSSGGVGELFF.

In its sample, this clone was seen a few times. The rearrangement links TRBV7-2 to TRBJ1-4; TRBD1 aligns across 8 bases. Germline lookup yields CDR1 SGHTA and CDR2 FQGNSA. There are 14 residues in the CDR3. The V and J ends lost 5 bases and 7 bases, in that order; junction bases with no gene match: 6. CDR3 bases: TGTGCCAGCAGCCAGGACAGGGCACGTGAAAAACTGTTTTTT. This gives the protein CASSQDRAREKLFF. The complete variable domain, with remaining parts taken from reference TRBV7-2 and TRBJ1-4, reads GAGVSQSPSNKVTEKGKDVELRCDPISGHTALYWYRQSLGQGLEFLIYFQGNSAPDKSGLPSDRFSAERTGGSVSTLTIQRTQQEDSAVYLCASSQDRAREKLFFGSGTQLSVL.

The gene calls are TRBV6-2 or TRBV6-3 and TRBJ1-1, with a weak D call TRBD1 (5 bases). Trimming removed 7 bases from V and 7 bases from J, with 19 bases in between. The CDR3 runs 14 residues. The germline gives CDR1 MNHEY, CDR2 SVGEGT. Here the CDR3 DNA reads TGTGCCAGCACCCCACGGGGGGGGTCCTTTGAAGCTTTCTTT. This gives the protein CASTPRGGSFEAFF.

The chain couples TRBV19 to TRBJ2-3, with 9 bases fitting TRBD1. CDR3 size: 15 residues. Looked up from germline, CDR1 is LNHDA and CDR2 is SQIVND (reference sequence). After removal of 5 bases from V and 1 base from J, the junction contained 4 bases not matched to a gene. Here the CDR3 reads CASSSRDRGTDTQYF. CDR3 in DNA: TGTGCCAGTAGTTCCCGGGACAGGGGCACAGATACGCAGTATTTT.

The chain joins TRBV20-1 to TRBJ1-2, with 7 bases lining up with TRBD1. The ends lost 3 bases at V and 4 bases at J; junction bases unmatched: 2. This CDR3 is built from 12 residues. Germline CDR1 is DFQATT and CDR2 is SNEGSKA (reference sequence). The CDR3, as DNA: TGCAGTGCTAGTCCAGGGGGCTATGGCTACACCTTC. Protein: CSASPGGYGYTF.

This rearrangement joins TRBV9 to TRBJ1-2; D call uncertain. Germline CDR1 and CDR2: SGDLS and YYNGEE. The V end lost 0 bases, the J end lost 4 bases, and 10 bases lay between the germline ends. The CDR3 contains 14 residues. Here the CDR3 DNA reads TGTGCCAGCAGCGTAGAGGCAGGACCCTATGGCTACACCTTC. Protein product: CASSVEAGPYGYTF.

The CDR3 here is CASSASTGSSYEQYF. CDR3 bases: TGTGCCAGCAGCGCGTCGACAGGGAGCTCCTACGAGCAGTACTTC. The chain recombines TRBV14 with TRBJ2-7, with TRBD1 matching over 7 bases. The CDR3 runs to 15 residues. Looked up from germline, CDR1 is SGHDN and CDR2 is FVKESK. V shed 5 bases, J shed 0 bases, and the junction held 7 bases outside the gene matches.

The CDR3 nucleotides are TGTGCCAGCTCAGGCTCCGGGACAGGGTCTGGAAACACCATATATTTT. Translated, it gives CASSGSGTGSGNTIYF. The chain carries TRBV18 and TRBJ1-3; the match to TRBD1 covers 9 bases. This CDR3 is built from 16 residues. The V gene's germline CDR1 is KGHSH and CDR2 LQKENI. V lost 5 bases to trimming and J lost 1 base; unmatched junction nucleotides: 6.

This clone was seen a few times. The V gene is TRBV10-3, the J gene TRBJ1-4, with 8 nucleotides matching TRBD1. This CDR3 contains 15 residues. Per germline, CDR1 ENHRY and CDR2 SYGVKD. The V gene end was trimmed by 6 bases and the J gene end by 8 bases; junction bases not matched to a gene: 11. CDR3 region: CAISAEQGVGEKLFF. The CDR3 region has the DNA TGTGCCATCAGCGCCGAACAGGGGGTAGGGGAAAAACTGTTTTTT.

The chain carries TRBV2 and TRBJ2-7, with 9 bases fitting TRBD1. This CDR3 spans 14 amino acids. J gave up 6 bases and V 9 bases, and 12 bases lay outside the gene matches. CDR1 and CDR2 from the germline V gene are SNHLY and FYNNEI. CDR3 DNA: TGTGCCAGAAATAACCCGGGACAGGGAGGCGAGCAGTACTTC. Its protein product is CARNNPGQGGEQYF. The full variable domain, completed using reference TRBV2 and TRBJ2-7, is EPEVTQTPSHQVTQMGQEVILRCVPISNHLYFYWYRQILGQKVEFLVSFYNNEISEKSEIFDDQFSVERPDGSNFTLKIRSTKLEDSAMYFCARNNPGQGGEQYFGPGTRLTVT.

The chain has TRBV6-5 and TRBJ2-2; D uncertain. This CDR3 has 14 amino acids. The germline V gene encodes CDR1 MNHEY and CDR2 SVGAGI. The V and J ends lost 6 bases and 5 bases respectively, with 13 bases between them. CDR3 DNA sequence: TGTGCCAGCAGCCCCGGGTGGGCGACCGGGGAGCTGTTTTTT. This gives the protein CASSPGWATGELFF.

The rearrangement links TRBV27 to TRBJ2-1; 10 bases align to TRBD2. The germline V gene encodes CDR1 MNHEY and CDR2 SMNVEV (reference sequence). V was pared by 3 bases and J by 4 bases, with 3 bases of the junction left unmatched. The CDR3 extends over 15 amino acids. The chain's CDR3 is CASSFSGGVYNEQFF. CDR3 bases: TGTGCCAGCAGTTTCAGCGGGGGGGTGTACAATGAGCAGTTCTTC.

This clone has just a few counts. The same CDR3 is also encoded by other DNA sequences in this sample. This chain joins TRBV15 and TRBJ1-3, with a tentative D call TRBD1 (6 bases). Germline V lookup: CDR1 LNHNV, CDR2 YYDKDF (reference sequence). The CDR3 totals 16 residues. The V gene lost 0 bases and the J gene lost 0 bases, with 9 bases spanning the gap. As DNA, the CDR3 is TGTGCCACCAGCAGAGACCGGGGGCCCTCTGGAAACACCATATATTTT. Encoded protein: CATSRDRGPSGNTIYF.

CDR3 sequence: CASSSSGLGPQHF. CDR3 in DNA: TGTGCCAGCAGTTCGAGTGGACTGGGACCCCAGCATTTT. The chain links TRBV6-5 to TRBJ1-5, with D unresolved. CDR3 length: 13 amino acids. The ends were cut back, 4 bases at V and 10 bases at J, with 14 bases in the middle. Per germline, CDR1 MNHEY and CDR2 SVGAGI.

This clone has only one observation. This chain links TRBV9 with TRBJ2-1; D is unresolved. In germline, CDR1 is SGDLS, CDR2 YYNGEE. This CDR3 is built from 14 residues. V gave up 0 bases and J gave up 4 bases, with 8 bases separating them. In nucleotides, the CDR3 is TGTGCCAGCAGCGTAGGGGCCCAATACAATGAGCAGTTCTTC. Protein product: CASSVGAQYNEQFF. Based on the CDR3 plus reference TRBV9 and TRBJ2-1, the full variable domain is DSGVTQTPKHLITATGQRVTLRCSPRSGDLSVYWYQQSLDQGLQFLIQYYNGEERAKGNILERFSAQQFPDLHSELNLSSLELGDSALYFCASSVGAQYNEQFFGPGTRLTVL.

V gene TRBV2 combines with J gene TRBJ2-5; D unclear. The V and J ends lost 4 bases and 1 base respectively, with 10 bases between them. This CDR3 comprises 14 residues. From germline, CDR1 is SNHLY and CDR2 FYNNEI. The CDR3 loop is CASSVSTGQETQYF. The CDR3 DNA reads TGTGCCAGCAGTGTCTCCACGGGCCAAGAGACCCAGTACTTC. Full variable domain (missing parts from reference TRBV2 and TRBJ2-5): EPEVTQTPSHQVTQMGQEVILRCVPISNHLYFYWYRQILGQKVEFLVSFYNNEISEKSEIFDDQFSVERPDGSNFTLKIRSTKLEDSAMYFCASSVSTGQETQYFGPGTRLLVL.

This chain links TRBV4-2 with TRBJ2-7; no firm D call. The CDR3 spans 14 residues. Germline V gene lookup returns CDR1 LGHNA and CDR2 YNFKEQ. Trimming took off 0 bases at V and 7 bases at J, with 13 bases between the two ends. CDR3 sequence: CASSQDRALREQYF. In DNA, the CDR3 is TGTGCCAGCAGCCAAGATAGGGCCCTGAGGGAGCAGTACTTC.

The sample holds one count of this clone. The CDR3 here is CASRWRVGGNQPQHF. In DNA, the CDR3 is TGTGCCAGTAGATGGAGGGTTGGAGGCAATCAGCCCCAGCATTTT. The chain links TRBV19 to TRBJ1-5; D call uncertain. Germline V gives CDR1 LNHDA, CDR2 SQIVND (reference sequence). The V gene lost 6 bases and the J gene lost 2 bases, with 14 bases spanning the gap. The CDR3 is 15 amino acids.

In the case of this clone: One end of the junction varies from germline; a read error may be responsible. This chain joins TRBV29-1 and TRBJ1-1, with D perhaps matching TRBD1 (5 bases). The CDR3 covers 14 residues. CDR1 is SQVTM and CDR2 is ANQGSEA in the germline V gene. The CDR3 region is CSVEVRTRDTEAFF. The CDR3 nucleotides read TGCAGCGTAGAAGTCCGGACAAGGGACACTGAAGCTTTCTTT.

The gene calls are TRBV15 and TRBJ1-6, with a tentative D call TRBD1 (5 bases). V lost 4 bases and J lost 8, with 12 bases in between. This CDR3 region has 14 residues. CDR1 LNHNV and CDR2 YYDKDF come from the germline V gene (reference sequence). CDR3 sequence: CATSTGQPYSPLHF. CDR3 DNA: TGTGCCACCAGCACGGGGCAACCGTATTCACCCCTCCACTTT.

The chain is built from TRBV14 and TRBJ1-2; TRBD1 aligns across 8 bases. Germline-derived CDR1 and CDR2 are SGHDN and FVKESK. The CDR3 is made up of 12 amino acids. Trimming took 1 base from V and 12 from J; bases not matched to a gene: 4. The CDR3 coding sequence is TGTGCCAGCAGCCAAGCCAGGGGGCGCGACACCTTC. As protein: CASSQARGRDTF.

V is TRBV4-2 and J is TRBJ2-7; D is unclear. Per the germline V gene, CDR1 is LGHNA and CDR2 is YNFKEQ. The CDR3 runs 15 residues. V gave up 0 bases and J gave up 2 bases, with 11 bases separating them. The CDR3 region has the DNA TGTGCCAGCAGCCAAGATCAAGGCGGAACCTACGAGCAGTACTTC. Protein sequence: CASSQDQGGTYEQYF.

In nucleotides, the CDR3 is TGTGCCAGTAATGGGGAATTGGGACGGGGCCACAATCAGCCCCAGCATTTT. Translation: CASNGELGRGHNQPQHF. The V gene is TRBV19, the J gene TRBJ1-5, with D perhaps TRBD1 (5 bases). Trimming left V 7 bases short and J 3 bases short, with 22 bases between. From germline, CDR1 is LNHDA and CDR2 SQIVND (reference sequence). The CDR3 spans 17 residues.

Here the CDR3 reads CASSTYRGRWAEAFF. In DNA, the CDR3 is TGTGCCAGCAGCACTTACAGGGGGCGGTGGGCGGAAGCTTTCTTT. This chain uses TRBV7-8 with TRBJ1-1, with 9 bases aligning to TRBD1. The CDR3 is made up of 15 amino acids. Germline V lookup: CDR1 SGHVS, CDR2 FQNEAQ. Trimming cost V 5 bases and J 8 bases; bases outside gene matches: 12.

This rearrangement joins TRBV12-3 or TRBV12-4 to TRBJ2-7; 7 nucleotides line up with TRBD1. J gave up 3 bases and V 6 bases, and 5 bases lay outside the gene matches. CDR3 length equals 13 residues. CDR3 residues: CASSQTGLYEQYF. CDR3 bases: TGTGCCAGCAGCCAGACAGGGCTCTACGAGCAGTACTTC.

The gene calls are TRBV6-6 and TRBJ2-7; D is unclear. V was shortened by 5 bases and J by 2 bases, with 4 bases between the two germline ends. From germline, CDR1 is MNHNY and CDR2 SVGAGI (reference sequence). This CDR3 is 11 amino acids long. The CDR3 bases are TGTGCCAGCAGTACGACCTACGAGCAGTACTTC. Its protein product is CASSTTYEQYF.

This chain uses TRBV7-8 with TRBJ1-1, with a weak D call TRBD1 (6 bases). The ends were cut back, 5 bases at V and 3 bases at J, with 16 bases in the middle. CDR3 length equals 15 residues. Germline V CDR1 and CDR2: SGHVS, FQNEAQ. Here the CDR3 DNA reads TGTGCCAGCAGCCTACTCGGGGGGCAGGACACTGAAGCTTTCTTT. It specifies CASSLLGGQDTEAFF.

This chain connects TRBV19 to TRBJ1-5; a possible D gene is TRBD1 (6 bases). V was clipped by 6 bases and J by 9 bases, with 12 bases between them. The CDR3 is 12 amino acids. CDR1 LNHDA and CDR2 SQIVND come from the germline V gene (reference sequence). CDR3 protein: CASSTGFRPQHF. The CDR3 DNA reads TGTGCCAGTAGCACAGGGTTCCGGCCCCAGCATTTT.

This clone was detected a few times. The rearrangement links TRBV6-6 to TRBJ1-5; 7 bases line up with TRBD1. The CDR3 runs to 17 residues. CDR1 is MNHNY, CDR2 SVGAGI, per germline (reference sequence). The V and J ends lost 5 bases and 7 bases, in that order; junction bases with no gene match: 17. The CDR3, as DNA: TGTGCCAGCAGTCAGGGGGAGCGGTCCCGGGGGGAACAGCCCCAGCATTTT. This gives the protein CASSQGERSRGEQPQHF.

J is TRBJ1-1 and V is TRBV6-5, with D possibly being TRBD1 (6 bases). This CDR3 contains 13 residues. V lost 6 bases and J lost 5, with 13 bases in between. CDR1 MNHEY and CDR2 SVGAGI come from the germline V gene. Written as DNA, the CDR3 is TGTGCCAGCAGCCGAGGGACATCAACTGAAGCTTTCTTT. Translating gives CASSRGTSTEAFF.

In this sample, this clone turned up a few times. The chain employs TRBV6-1 and TRBJ2-3, with 9 bases lining up with TRBD1. Trimming took 0 bases from V and 4 from J; bases not matched to a gene: 2. The CDR3 runs 15 residues. Germline CDR1 reads MNHNS; CDR2 reads SASEGT. For the CDR3, the DNA is TGTGCCAGCAGTGAAGCGACAGGGGGGCCAGATACGCAGTATTTT. Its translation is CASSEATGGPDTQYF.

The genes are TRBV11-1 and TRBJ1-6, with D possibly TRBD1 on 5 matching bases. Germline lookup yields CDR1 SGHAT and CDR2 FQDESV (reference sequence). With 0 bases removed from V and 11 bases from J, the gap between germline ends came to 8 bases. This CDR3 region has 13 residues. The CDR3 region has the DNA TGTGCCAGCAGCTTAGCGGAAGGGGCACCCCTCCACTTT. It encodes CASSLAEGAPLHF.